This T cell receptor (beta chain) was recorded in a study of spatial heterogeneity in lung cancer. Per the germline V gene, CDR1 is MGHRA and CDR2 is YSYEKL. With V trimmed by 9 bases and J by 5 bases, 17 bases remained unmatched. This CDR3 spans 16 amino acids. This clonotype was counted many times. The size of this beta chain means little, since it is a stray read in a library made for alpha chains. The time point was: sample taken at primary tumor resection. The sequenced material consisted of unsorted whole RNA from tumor, nontumor lung or frozen PBMC. TCRdb processed the 5' RACE reads anew with MiXCR; each CDR3 protein has one entry. The top ten clones hold around a fifth of a sample with under 2,500 distinct CDR3 sequences, approximately 7.8% of them seen once.

Sequencing was performed on normal lung tissue next to the tumor, taken at surgery. This chain links TRBV4-1 with TRBJ2-3; 7 positions agree with TRBD1. This sequence was found in a male donor with early-stage non-small cell lung cancer. DNA of the CDR3: TGCGCCAGTAGTCACCCGTTGGACAGGCAACGAGATACGCAGTATTTT. Amino acids: CASSHPLDRQRDTQYF.